A selection of T cell receptor beta chains follows, all from one sample in a study of beta chain features in type 1 diabetes. Some clones are missing from TCRdb's copy, which holds only in-frame ones; the method was immunoSEQ multiplex PCR. The sample lists more than 85,000 clones, around 40% seen once, with more than 0.06% in the top ten. Source material: stem cell memory CD4+ T cells from blood. These receptors originate from a woman aged 18-29 years in good health. Both conserved end residues are part of each CDR3. D genes are given only for firm matches. For some rows the clone size is stated as once, few or many, or as a class when expanded; others skip it.

J: TRBJ2-7; size: .; D: TRBD2; V: TRBV6-1; CDR3: CASSEVPSGSYEQYF; DNA: TGTGCCAGCAGTGAAGTCCCTAGCGGGAGCTACGAGCAGTACTTC
J: TRBJ2-3; size: .; D: TRBD1; V: TRBV29-1; CDR3: CSVGRGTGVTDTQYF; DNA: TGCAGCGTTGGTAGGGGGACAGGGGTCACAGATACGCAGTATTTT
J: TRBJ2-7; size: few; D: TRBD1; V: TRBV6-1; CDR3: CASSGTGISYEQYF; DNA: TGTGCCAGCAGTGGGACAGGCATTTCCTACGAGCAGTACTTC
J: TRBJ2-7; size: .; D: .; V: TRBV6-6; CDR3: CASSRRGEQYF; DNA: TGTGCCAGCAGTCGCAGAGGCGAGCAGTACTTC
J: TRBJ2-1; size: few; D: TRBD1; V: TRBV5-8; CDR3: CASSLGTGIQNEQFF; DNA: TGTGCCAGCAGCCTGGGGACAGGGATTCAGAATGAGCAGTTCTTC
J: TRBJ2-7; size: .; D: .; V: TRBV4-2; CDR3: CASSHGAILEAPYEQYF; DNA: TGTGCCAGCAGCCATGGGGCCATCTTAGAAGCACCCTACGAGCAGTACTTC
J: TRBJ1-1; size: .; D: TRBD1; V: TRBV27; CDR3: CASSLGDRAASEAFF; DNA: TGTGCCAGCAGTTTGGGGGACAGGGCTGCGAGTGAAGCTTTCTTT
J: TRBJ2-7; size: .; D: TRBD1; V: TRBV6-1; CDR3: CASRYRTGAYEQYF; DNA: TGTGCCAGCAGGTACCGGACAGGGGCCTACGAGCAGTACTTC
J: TRBJ2-3; size: .; D: .; V: TRBV10-3; CDR3: CAISEFRDTQYF; DNA: TGTGCCATCAGTGAGTTTCGGGATACGCAGTATTTT
J: TRBJ1-2; size: .; D: .; V: TRBV4-2; CDR3: CASSFTGTEDGYTF; DNA: TGTGCCAGCAGCTTTACAGGGACCGAGGATGGCTACACCTTC
J: TRBJ2-6; size: .; D: .; V: TRBV27; CDR3: CASSFRVYQGANVLTF; DNA: TGTGCCAGCAGTTTCCGGGTCTATCAAGGGGCCAACGTCCTGACTTTC
J: TRBJ1-5; size: few; D: .; V: TRBV19; CDR3: CASSMRLGNQPQHF; DNA: TGTGCCAGTAGTATGAGGCTCGGCAATCAGCCCCAGCATTTT
J: TRBJ1-5; size: .; D: TRBD1; V: TRBV6-5; CDR3: CASSRQGDSNQPQHF; DNA: TGTGCCAGCAGTCGACAGGGCGATAGCAATCAGCCCCAGCATTTT
J: TRBJ1-2; size: .; D: TRBD1; V: TRBV7-2; CDR3: CASSLIGRQGRDRNYGYTF; DNA: TGTGCCAGCAGCTTAATCGGCCGACAGGGGCGCGACCGCAACTATGGCTACACCTTC
J: TRBJ2-1; size: few; D: .; V: TRBV7-9; CDR3: CASSARGEQFF; DNA: TGTGCCAGCAGCGCCCGGGGGGAGCAGTTCTTC
J: TRBJ1-2; size: .; D: .; V: TRBV7-9; CDR3: CASSFRTGDGYTF; DNA: TGTGCCAGCAGCTTTCGGACGGGAGATGGCTACACCTTC
J: TRBJ2-5; size: .; D: .; V: TRBV28; CDR3: CASKFGRGQETQYF; DNA: TGTGCCAGCAAATTTGGCAGAGGACAAGAGACCCAGTACTTC
J: TRBJ2-2; size: few; D: TRBD2; V: TRBV5-4; CDR3: CASSLESGSTGELFF; DNA: TGTGCCAGCAGCTTGGAAAGCGGGAGTACCGGGGAGCTGTTTTTT
J: TRBJ1-1; size: .; D: TRBD1; V: TRBV29-1; CDR3: CSVGTGRYSPEAFF; DNA: TGCAGCGTTGGGACAGGGCGGTATTCTCCTGAAGCTTTCTTT
J: TRBJ1-1; size: .; D: .; V: TRBV6-6; CDR3: CASSYWQGGNTEAFF; DNA: TGTGCCAGCAGTTACTGGCAGGGAGGGAACACTGAAGCTTTCTTT
J: TRBJ2-7; size: .; D: TRBD2; V: TRBV13; CDR3: CASSQAASGVHEQYF; DNA: TGTGCCAGCAGCCAGGCAGCTAGCGGGGTCCACGAGCAGTACTTC
J: TRBJ2-7; size: .; D: TRBD1; V: TRBV10-3; CDR3: CAISESETGVNEQYF; DNA: TGTGCCATCAGTGAGTCAGAGACAGGGGTCAACGAGCAGTACTTC